This TCR beta chain is drawn from a study of shared clonotypes between healthy human individuals. Study-level information: Each donor's CD8 memory used one plate, CD8 naive two, each CD4 subset three.

About this clone: Its matching antigen is unknown.

The CDR3 consists of 13 residues. CDR1 is MGHDK and CDR2 is SYGVNS in the germline V gene. The V end lost 0 bases, the J end lost 8 bases, and 10 bases lay between the germline ends. General study points: Despite large depth, rarefaction showed incomplete sorted-subset sequencing.

Naive CD8 cells, CD45RO-negative and positively selected for CCR7, excluded terminally differentiated effector memory CD45RA+ cells. The study ran the assay at deep level. Method: immunoSEQ multiplex PCR; TCRdb's copy keeps in-frame clones and lacks some. The data show hundreds of thousands of clones, about 91% seen once. Input material: naive CD8+ T cells sorted from blood. The gene calls are TRBV25-1 and TRBJ1-1; D is unclear. The sequence was collected from a man aged 25-40 years in good health. The CDR3 loop reads CASSEYTGGEAFF. For the CDR3, the DNA is TGTGCCAGCAGTGAATATACGGGAGGGGAAGCTTTCTTT.